This TCR beta chain appears in the sequencing data of a study of blood T cell repertoires in COVID-19 (dated by TCRdb to about 2020). Looking at the study overall: Collaborator samples came from the United States, Italy and Spain and covered acute and convalescent phases of COVID-19. A freely available public database, intended as a resource for researchers studying the immune response to SARS-CoV-2, is where the repertoires were released. The sample metadata nearly always contained a de-identified subject ID, COVID-19 status, age in years and sex. The dataset comprised deeply sampled blood TCRbeta repertoires from subjects exposed to, actively infected with, or recovered from COVID-19. The material from the prospective study consisted of cDNA or gDNA derived from T cells, B-cell-depleted T cells, or PBMCs. Where available, HLA class I and class II types were obtained from metadata supplied by the sample provider rather than from assay-based typing. The samples were drawn from two sources: the first 160 participants of the ongoing ImmuneRACE study, and over 1,000 subjects contributed by 6 global collaborators. Broader findings and caveats from the paper: The amount of clinical and demographic metadata varied by source and participant and was provided uncurated.

Regarding this clone: Its recognized antigen is unknown. No much larger clone is present one base from it, and per-base qualities are unavailable.

CDR1 and CDR2 are read off the germline V gene as SGHTS and YDEGEE. A distance of 11 bases separates the germline ends of V and J, which lose 1 base and 4 bases respectively. The CDR3 has 14 amino acids, counting the end cysteine and phenylalanine. Only CDR3 DNA remains: 42 bases, in frame from the first base. One collaborating source in Seattle enrolled patients while the patients were actively infected and followed the patients over time throughout the course of disease. Collaborating institutions collected whole blood in K2EDTA tubes following their own protocols. For TCRbeta analysis, collaborators shipped samples in one of three forms: frozen whole blood, isolated PBMCs, or DNA extracted from either of those sample types. TCRbeta CDR3 regions were amplified from genomic DNA using the immunoSEQ Assay, a bias-controlled multiplex PCR. As for the original processing: The number of nucleated cells in each sample was estimated by amplification of reference gene primers within the assay. To quantify the absolute abundance of each unique TCRbeta CDR3 rearrangement, sequence reads were collapsed and filtered. For each sample, productive Simpson clonality was calculated as the square root of Simpson's diversity index across productive rearrangements. Drawn from immuneACCESS, this table holds only the in-frame rearrangements with V and J called that TCRdb kept. Clones are partly lost; checked studies trace under half to an unresolved V gene and leave the rest unexplained. V and J calls and clone size are given by that table; D and trimming were obtained from the DNA. In this sample the table shows more than 350,000 clones, about 87% of which occur a single time. Of the sample, about 10% falls within the top ten clones.

Source material: peripheral blood. The V and J genes are TRBV5-8 and TRBJ1-1; there is no confident call for the D gene. This TCR came from a woman aged 25 to 39 with COVID-19, enrolled during active disease. In nucleotides, the sequence is TGTGCCAGCAGCTTGCTCTTGACGGGCACTGAAGCTTTCTTT. Translated, this gives CASSLLLTGTEAFF.